This T cell receptor beta chain was retrieved from a study of Ad26.COV2.S vaccination and SARS-CoV-2 variants. For the study at large: Donor allocation was to the COV1001 Ad26.COV2.S trial arm. Doses of Ad26.COV2.S were injected into muscle once or twice, 56 days apart. The study's findings and limits: People who got the vaccine had more spike-specific TCR breadth than people who got placebo.

The treatment: approximately 18 received Ad26.COV2.S at low or high dose, single or two shots; roughly 5 received placebo; per-sample allocation not given. Sampling took place 63 days after the first vaccine or placebo injection. Ad26.COV2.S expressed prefusion-stabilized spike from the original Wuhan strain. Sequenced by immunoSEQ multiplex PCR; TCRdb stores in-frame clones only, minus some. The sample contains some 370,000 clones, roughly 85% of which appear only once. As regards this clone: Its antigen remains unknown.

Per the germline V gene, CDR1 is SGHNT and CDR2 is YYREEE (reference sequence). The CDR3 is 14 amino acids. The germline V and J ends were trimmed by 1 base and 10 bases, with 17 bases remaining between them. The starting material was peripheral blood, obtained in a trial of Ad26.COV2.S vaccine versus placebo. This sequence originates from a person between 18 and 65 years old who received the Ad26.COV2.S COVID-19 vaccine or a placebo. The genes are TRBV5-4 and TRBJ1-1, with D possibly matching TRBD1 (5 bases). CDR3 nucleotide sequence: TGTGCCAGCAGCTTGTCGGGACCCCTTTCAGGAGCTTTCTTT. Its translation is CASSLSGPLSGAFF.